This T cell receptor beta chain came from a study of molecular identifiers for immune sequencing clone quantification (dated by TCRdb to 2017 to 2018). Some background on the complete study: In a replicate experiment, RNA from approximately 22,000 or 94,000 naive CD8 T cells was split into five aliquots, four of which were sequenced. CD8 T cells were used in a methods study to benchmark molecular-identifier clustering-based TCR repertoire sequencing (MIDCIRS) and TCR RNA copy counting. General findings and caveats noted by the study authors: Naive libraries contained spiked-in Jurkat TCR RNA (approximately 10 copies' worth), which is not part of the donor repertoire. In CMV-specific effector cells, over 97% of molecules were held by clones above 20 RNA copies, whereas under 1% of molecules were held by such clones in naive cells. Identical TCR molecules sharing a barcode could cause highly expanded clone sizes to be underestimated. Modeling gave about 3 recovered TCR RNA copies per cell versus 8 to 10 by digital PCR, implying about 30% capture efficiency. When barcode sub-clustering was omitted, TCR diversity was inflated by chimeric consensus sequences, with chimeras reaching as high as 47%. Spiked-in Jurkat TCR RNA equivalent to a single cell was reported to be detectable even among approximately 1.1 million naive CD8 T cells.

The library came from PCR. The instrument was a NextSeq 500. Bulk TCR libraries were prepared as previously described, using TCR primers listed in Table S5. Total RNA was purified with the Qiagen AllPrep DNA/RNA kit. Before analysis, reads from multiple sequencing runs of the same library were pooled. Concerning the study's data processing: Only reads with exact TCR constant sequence were kept, trimmed to 150 nt, and grouped by their 12-nt molecular barcodes. Reads in each barcode group were sub-clustered using a 15% Levenshtein threshold, and a quality-weighted consensus sequence was built for each RNA molecule. Non-functional sequences were removed, as were lower-count sequences one edit away from another. Barcode sub-clusters with fewer than 20% of the maximum read count were removed, based on fitting two negative binomial distributions. In TCRdb, the public reads were trimmed at Q25 with fastp and aligned with MiXCR, with productive beta chains retained. Every distinct CDR3 protein forms one entry, paired with its most common genes and DNA. These V and J calls rely on TCRdb rather than the paper's analysis. The sample data list about 500,000 distinct CDR3 sequences, and 25% of these were observed just once. The ten most abundant clones make up roughly 0.77% of the sample.

Inclusive of the bounding cysteine and phenylalanine, the CDR3 is 14 residues long. Here the CDR3 DNA is all that survives: 42 bases in frame from base 1. Clipping removes 7 bases from V and 4 bases from J, with 9 as the unmatched junction base count. CDR1 MNHEY and CDR2 SMNVEV are derived from the germline V gene (reference sequence). Libraries of naive CD8 T cells were built from around 18,000 to 910,000 sorted cells, with 10%, 30% or 50% of the purified RNA used. On a BD FACSAria II, naive CD8 T cells were FACS-sorted as CD8+CD4-CCR7+CD45RA+ and collected into RLT Plus buffer. Approximately eleven TCR copies' worth of Jurkat RNA were spiked into about 20,000-1,000,000 naive CD8 T cell samples to test detection sensitivity. Enrichment of CD8 T cells was done with RosetteSep CD8+ T Cell Enrichment Cocktail plus Ficoll-Paque, and ACK red cell lysis came afterward. This clonotype occurred a few times. Its binding antigen is unknown. It has no much larger one-base neighbor in the sample; base qualities were not kept.

The material sequenced was naive CD8+ T cells from blood, with Jurkat cell RNA spiked in. The sample's cell subset or site label is to be understood as: FACS-sorted CD8+CD4-CCR7+CD45RA+ naive T cells. This receptor was obtained from a human donor in good health. Some libraries in this study had Jurkat cell RNA spiked in. The chain joins TRBV27 to TRBJ2-7, and 8 junction bases match TRBD1. The nucleotide sequence is given as TGTGCCAGCACCTCCTTGACAGGGGAGTACGAGCAGTACTTC. Translation gives CASTSLTGEYEQYF.